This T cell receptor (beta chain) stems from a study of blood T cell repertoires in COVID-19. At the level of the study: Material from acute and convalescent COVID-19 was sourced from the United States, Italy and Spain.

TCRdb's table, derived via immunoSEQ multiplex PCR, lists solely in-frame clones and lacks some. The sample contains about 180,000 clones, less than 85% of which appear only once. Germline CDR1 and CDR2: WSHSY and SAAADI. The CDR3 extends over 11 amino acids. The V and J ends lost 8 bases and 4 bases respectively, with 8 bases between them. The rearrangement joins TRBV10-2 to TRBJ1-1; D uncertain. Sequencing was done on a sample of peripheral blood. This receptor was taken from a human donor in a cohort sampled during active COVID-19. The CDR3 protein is CASGPSTEAFF. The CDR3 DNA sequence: TGCGCCAGCGGGCCGAGCACTGAAGCTTTCTTT.